The 15 T cell receptor beta chains below come from one sample, sequenced in a study of T cells after yellow fever vaccination. MiXCR was run by TCRdb on the 5' RACE reads, yielding one entry per CDR3 protein. The sample contains some 96,000 distinct CDR3 sequences, over 8% of which appear only once. Material: CD8+ T cells not binding an NS4B(214-222) dextramer, sorted from PBMCs, obtained roughly 15 days after the first yellow fever vaccination. These receptor sequences come from a man younger than 30 who received the YFV17D yellow fever vaccine.

This clonotype was picked up a small number of times. V usage is TRBV4-2 and J usage is TRBJ1-1; D is perhaps TRBD1 (6 bases). CDR1 LGHNA and CDR2 YNFKEQ come from the germline V gene. Trimming removed 4 bases from V and 2 bases from J, with 14 bases in between. This CDR3 spans 15 amino acids. CDR3 protein: CASSRRGAGNTEAFF. As DNA, the CDR3 is TGTGCCAGCAGCCGCCGGGGGGCGGGAAACACTGAAGCTTTCTTT.

Only a few counts were recorded for this clonotype. The chain joins TRBV3-1 to TRBJ1-4, with D possibly matching TRBD1 (5 bases). The CDR3 is 15 residues long. V was clipped by 4 bases and J by 6 bases, with 15 bases between them. CDR1 LGHDT and CDR2 YNNKEL come from the germline V gene (reference sequence). The CDR3 nucleotides read TGTGCCAGCAGCCGAGGGACCGGGAAATATGAAAAACTGTTTTTT. Translation gives CASSRGTGKYEKLFF.

The V call is TRBV9, the J call TRBJ2-1; 8 positions agree with TRBD1. Germline CDR1 is SGDLS and CDR2 is YYNGEE. V gave up 3 bases and J gave up 5 bases; unmatched junction bases: 4. The length of the CDR3 is 14 residues. The CDR3 spells CASSGQGSNNEQFF. As DNA, the CDR3 is TGTGCCAGCAGCGGACAGGGGTCCAACAATGAGCAGTTCTTC.

The V gene is TRBV13, the J gene TRBJ2-5; 8 bases align to TRBD2. The germline gives CDR1 PRHDT, CDR2 FYEKMQ (reference sequence). The CDR3 contains 15 residues. The V and J ends lost 1 base and 4 bases, in that order; junction bases with no gene match: 5. CDR3 sequence: CASSLVNLAGETQYF. CDR3 sequence (DNA): TGTGCCAGCAGCTTAGTAAACCTAGCGGGAGAGACCCAGTACTTC.

In this sample, this clonotype turned up a few times. The chain has TRBV19 and TRBJ2-7, with 9 positions matching TRBD1. The germline gives CDR1 LNHDA, CDR2 SQIVND (reference sequence). The V gene end was trimmed by 3 bases and the J gene end by 6 bases; junction bases not matched to a gene: 6. The length of the CDR3 is 14 residues. Here the CDR3 DNA reads TGTGCCAGTAGTATGGCTGGGACAGGGATCGAGCAGTACTTC. It yields the protein CASSMAGTGIEQYF.

Many counts were recorded for this clonotype. The chain carries TRBV29-1 and TRBJ1-1; no firm D call. Trimming removed 3 bases from V and 3 bases from J, with 11 bases in between. Germline-derived CDR1 and CDR2 are SQVTM and ANQGSEA. This CDR3 comprises 13 residues. The CDR3 bases are TGCAGCGTTGAGGAGCTCGGGGACACTGAAGCTTTCTTT. This sequence encodes CSVEELGDTEAFF.

This clonotype has ten or more counts. The chain combines TRBV21-1 with TRBJ2-7; the table's D call of TRBD1 was not tested on the DNA. TRBV21-1 is described as a pseudogene. The CDR3 contains 14 residues. The CDR3 region has the DNA TGTGCCAGCAGCAAAAGGGACAGCTCCTACGAGCAGTACGTC. Its translation: CASSKRDSSYEQYV.

This chain joins TRBV15 and TRBJ2-2; 7 positions agree with TRBD2. Looked up from germline, CDR1 is LNHNV and CDR2 is YYDKDF (reference sequence). V shed 4 bases, J shed 7 bases, and the junction held 0 bases outside the gene matches. There are 12 residues in the CDR3. CDR3 protein: CATSIAGGELFF. The CDR3 DNA sequence: TGTGCCACCAGCATAGCGGGCGGGGAGCTGTTTTTT.

This clonotype appeared many times. The chain has TRBV4-1 and TRBJ2-1; TRBD2 agrees at 11 bases. V shed 4 bases and J 9 bases; nucleotides not matched to a gene: 5. Germline V CDR1 and CDR2: MGHRA, YSYEKL. The CDR3 has 14 amino acids. Here the CDR3 DNA reads TGCGCCAGCAGCCCGGCTAGCGGGGGGATTGAGCAGTTCTTC. Its protein product is CASSPASGGIEQFF.

The CDR3 sequence is CASSLRTAPYNEQFF. Written as DNA, the CDR3 is TGTGCCAGCAGCCTGCGGACCGCGCCCTACAATGAGCAGTTCTTC. This chain joins TRBV7-2 and TRBJ2-1; D gene uncertain. CDR3 length: 15 amino acids. Deletions cut 5 bases from V and 2 bases from J, with 13 bases between. The germline V gene encodes CDR1 SGHTA and CDR2 FQGNSA.

There are a few counts of this clonotype. This sequence joins TRBV27 and TRBJ2-2, with D unclear. Trimming shortened V by 4 bases and J by 5 bases, and 17 bases separated the two germline ends. Per germline, CDR1 MNHEY and CDR2 SMNVEV (reference sequence). The CDR3 contains 16 residues. The CDR3 DNA sequence: TGTGCCAGCAGTTGGGTCAGTGAGGTTAAGACCGGGGAGCTGTTTTTT. Protein sequence: CASSWVSEVKTGELFF.

The chain links TRBV4-1 to TRBJ1-6, with 7 bases lining up with TRBD1. In germline, CDR1 is MGHRA, CDR2 YSYEKL. This CDR3 region has 19 residues. Unmatched junction bases numbered 10, after V lost 0 bases and J lost 2 bases. Written as DNA, the CDR3 is TGCGCCAGCAGCCAAGAATATGGGCAGGGGGAACCCTATAATTCACCCCTCCACTTT. This encodes CASSQEYGQGEPYNSPLHF.

There are a few counts of this clonotype. The chain is built from TRBV7-2 and TRBJ2-3; D is perhaps TRBD1 (6 bases). This CDR3 is 16 amino acids long. V lost 2 bases and J 4 bases, leaving 16 bases between the germline ends. The germline CDR1 and CDR2 sequences are SGHTA and FQGNSA. The CDR3 region has the DNA TGTGCCAGCAGCTTATTTAGTGCAGGGGTCGCAGATACGCAGTATTTT. Its protein is CASSLFSAGVADTQYF.

The genes are TRBV6-2 or TRBV6-3 and TRBJ2-5; 7 positions agree with TRBD1. V lost 10 bases and J lost 4; bases outside the gene matches: 15. The germline V gene encodes CDR1 MNHEY and CDR2 SVGEGT. The CDR3 totals 15 residues. The CDR3 region has the DNA TGTGCCACCGAAATGACAGGGCTCATGGGAGAGACCCAGTACTTC. It codes for CATEMTGLMGETQYF.

This clonotype was counted a few times. The chain links TRBV4-1 to TRBJ2-3; D is undetermined. CDR1 is MGHRA, CDR2 YSYEKL, per germline. The V end was cut by 2 bases, the J end by 4 bases, with 13 bases between. This CDR3 has 15 residues. CDR3 nucleotides: TGCGCCAGCAGCCAAAGTCGAGGTGCCGCAGATACGCAGTATTTT. It codes for CASSQSRGAADTQYF.